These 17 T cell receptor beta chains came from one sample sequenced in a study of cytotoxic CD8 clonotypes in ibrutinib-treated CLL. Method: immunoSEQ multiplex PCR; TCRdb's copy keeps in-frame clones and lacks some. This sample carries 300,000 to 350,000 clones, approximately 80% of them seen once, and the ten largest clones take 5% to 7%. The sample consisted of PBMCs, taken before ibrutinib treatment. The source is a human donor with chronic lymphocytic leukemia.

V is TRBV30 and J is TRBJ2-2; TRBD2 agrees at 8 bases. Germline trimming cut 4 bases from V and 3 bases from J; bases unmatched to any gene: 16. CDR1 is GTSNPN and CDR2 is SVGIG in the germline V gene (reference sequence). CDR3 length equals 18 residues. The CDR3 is CAWTRGTGREGHTGELFF. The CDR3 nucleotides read TGTGCCTGGACCCGCGGGACGGGACGGGAGGGCCACACCGGGGAGCTGTTTTTT.

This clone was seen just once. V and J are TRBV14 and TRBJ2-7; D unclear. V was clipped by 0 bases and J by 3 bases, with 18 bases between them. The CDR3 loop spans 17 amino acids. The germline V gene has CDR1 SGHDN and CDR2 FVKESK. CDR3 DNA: TGTGCCAGCAGCCAAGAGATTGGATCTTCCCGGTACTACGAGCAGTACTTC. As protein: CASSQEIGSSRYYEQYF.

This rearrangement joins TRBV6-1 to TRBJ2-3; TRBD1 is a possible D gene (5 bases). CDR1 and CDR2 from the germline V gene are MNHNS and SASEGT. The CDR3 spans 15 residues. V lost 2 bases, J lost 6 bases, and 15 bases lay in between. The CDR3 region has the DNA TGTGCCAGCAGTGAATGGGTCAGGGCGAGGGATACGCAGTATTTT. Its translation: CASSEWVRARDTQYF.

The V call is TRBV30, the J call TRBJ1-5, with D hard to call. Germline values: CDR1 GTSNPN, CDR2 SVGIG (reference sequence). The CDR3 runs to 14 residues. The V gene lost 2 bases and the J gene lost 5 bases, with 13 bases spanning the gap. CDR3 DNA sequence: TGTGCCTGGAGTCCGGGGTTGGCGGATCAGCCCCAGCATTTT. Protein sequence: CAWSPGLADQPQHF.

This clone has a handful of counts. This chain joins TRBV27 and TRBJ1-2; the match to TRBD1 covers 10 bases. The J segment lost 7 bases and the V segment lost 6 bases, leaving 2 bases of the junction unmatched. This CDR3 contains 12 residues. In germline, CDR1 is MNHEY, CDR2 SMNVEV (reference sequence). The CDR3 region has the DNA TGTGCCAGCAGGGGGACAGGGGTTGGCTACACCTTC. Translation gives CASRGTGVGYTF.

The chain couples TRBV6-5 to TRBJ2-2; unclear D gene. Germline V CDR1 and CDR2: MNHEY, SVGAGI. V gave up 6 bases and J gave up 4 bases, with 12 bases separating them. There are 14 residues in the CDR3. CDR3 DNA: TGTGCCAGCAGATCCGGGTTTTCCACCGGGGAGCTGTTTTTT. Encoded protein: CASRSGFSTGELFF.

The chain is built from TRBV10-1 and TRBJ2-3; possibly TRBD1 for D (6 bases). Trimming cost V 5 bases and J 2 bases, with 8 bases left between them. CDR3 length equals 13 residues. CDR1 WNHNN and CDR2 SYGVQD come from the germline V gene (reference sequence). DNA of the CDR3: TGCGCCAGCAGTCCAGGGGTCACAGATACGCAGTATTTT. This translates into CASSPGVTDTQYF.

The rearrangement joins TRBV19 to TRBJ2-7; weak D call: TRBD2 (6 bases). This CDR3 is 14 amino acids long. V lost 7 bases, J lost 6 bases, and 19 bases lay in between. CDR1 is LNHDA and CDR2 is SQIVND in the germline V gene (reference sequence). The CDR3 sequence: CASTSSGGAGEQYF. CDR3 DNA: TGTGCCAGTACCTCAAGTGGAGGGGCGGGCGAGCAGTACTTC.

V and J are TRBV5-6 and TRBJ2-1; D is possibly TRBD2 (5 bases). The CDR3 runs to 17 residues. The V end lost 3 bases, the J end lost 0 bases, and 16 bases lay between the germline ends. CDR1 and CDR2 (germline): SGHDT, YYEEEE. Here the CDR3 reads CASSSDRPGSSYNEQFF. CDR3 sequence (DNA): TGTGCCAGCAGCTCGGATAGACCGGGAAGCTCCTACAATGAGCAGTTCTTC.

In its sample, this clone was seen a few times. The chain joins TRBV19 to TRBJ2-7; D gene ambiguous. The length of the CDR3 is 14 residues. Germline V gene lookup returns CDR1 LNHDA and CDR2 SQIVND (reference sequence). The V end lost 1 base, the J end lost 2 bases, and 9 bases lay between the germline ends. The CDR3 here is CASSIGAATYEQYF. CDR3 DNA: TGTGCCAGTAGTATAGGTGCAGCCACCTACGAGCAGTACTTC.

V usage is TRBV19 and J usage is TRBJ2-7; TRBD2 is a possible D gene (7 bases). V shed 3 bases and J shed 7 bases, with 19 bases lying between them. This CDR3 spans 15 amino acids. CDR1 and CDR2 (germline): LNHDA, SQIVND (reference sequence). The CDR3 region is CASSIGGAPPPEQYF. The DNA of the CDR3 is TGTGCCAGTAGTATTGGGGGGGCACCTCCCCCTGAGCAGTACTTC.

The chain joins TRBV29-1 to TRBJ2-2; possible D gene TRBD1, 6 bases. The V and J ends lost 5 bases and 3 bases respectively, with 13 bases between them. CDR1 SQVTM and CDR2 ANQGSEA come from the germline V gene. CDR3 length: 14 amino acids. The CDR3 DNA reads TGCAGCGTTAGATTCAGGGGACACACCGGGGAGCTGTTTTTT. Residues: CSVRFRGHTGELFF.

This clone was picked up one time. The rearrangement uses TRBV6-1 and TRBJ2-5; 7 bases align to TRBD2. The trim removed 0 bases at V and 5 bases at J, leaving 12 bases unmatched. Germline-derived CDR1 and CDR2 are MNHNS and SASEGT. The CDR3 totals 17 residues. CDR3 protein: CASSEALAAAGLETQYF. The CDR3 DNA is TGTGCCAGCAGTGAAGCCCTAGCGGCAGCCGGGTTGGAGACCCAGTACTTC.

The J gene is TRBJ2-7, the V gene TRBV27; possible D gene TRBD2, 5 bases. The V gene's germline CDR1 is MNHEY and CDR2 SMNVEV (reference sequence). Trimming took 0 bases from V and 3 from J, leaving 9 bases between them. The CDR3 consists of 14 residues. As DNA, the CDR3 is TGTGCCAGCAGTTTATCCAATGGAGGCTACGAGCAGTACTTC. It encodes CASSLSNGGYEQYF.

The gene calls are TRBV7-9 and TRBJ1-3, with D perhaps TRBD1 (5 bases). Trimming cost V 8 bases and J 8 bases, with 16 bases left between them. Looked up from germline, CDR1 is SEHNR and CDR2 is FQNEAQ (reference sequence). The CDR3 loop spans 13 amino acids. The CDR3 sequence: CASLRAGLDTIYF. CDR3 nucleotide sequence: TGTGCCAGCCTTAGGGCAGGGTTGGACACCATATATTTT. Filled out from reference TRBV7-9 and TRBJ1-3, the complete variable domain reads DTGVSQNPRHKITKRGQNVTFRCDPISEHNRLYWYRQTLGQGPEFLTYFQNEAQLEKSRLLSDRFSAERPKGSFSTLEIQRTEQGDSAMYLCASLRAGLDTIYFGEGSWLTVV.

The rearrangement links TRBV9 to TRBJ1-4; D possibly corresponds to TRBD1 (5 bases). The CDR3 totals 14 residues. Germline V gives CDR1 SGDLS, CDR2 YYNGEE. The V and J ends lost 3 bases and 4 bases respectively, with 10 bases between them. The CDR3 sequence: CASSAWGDNEKLFF. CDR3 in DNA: TGTGCCAGCAGCGCTTGGGGGGATAATGAAAAACTGTTTTTT.

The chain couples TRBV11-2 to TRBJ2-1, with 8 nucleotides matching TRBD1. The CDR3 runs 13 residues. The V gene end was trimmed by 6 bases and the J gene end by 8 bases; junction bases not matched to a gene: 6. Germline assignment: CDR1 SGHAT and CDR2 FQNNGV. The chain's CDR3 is CASSKTGVDEQFF. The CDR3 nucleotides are TGTGCCAGCAGTAAGACAGGGGTGGATGAGCAGTTCTTC. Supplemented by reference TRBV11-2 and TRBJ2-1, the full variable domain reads EAGVAQSPRYKIIEKRQSVAFWCNPISGHATLYWYQQILGQGPKLLIQFQNNGVVDDSQLPKDRFSAERLKGVDSTLKIQPAKLEDSAVYLCASSKTGVDEQFFGPGTRLTVL.